Detailed here is one T cell receptor beta chain. Its antigen is still unknown. The source of the sample is a study of cytomegalovirus exposure and HLA in healthy donors. Study findings and constraints: The study put 150 or so TCR beta chains on its list as cytomegalovirus-associated. Donor immune exposure was known only as CMV serostatus.

V lost 3 bases to trimming and J lost 5 bases; unmatched junction nucleotides: 8. This CDR3 comprises 15 residues. CDR1 LNHDA and CDR2 SQIVND come from the germline V gene (reference sequence). PCR involved 60 Vbeta and 13 Jbeta primers. Sequencing was performed with immunoSEQ multiplex PCR; in TCRdb, only in-frame clones are kept and a portion is missing. The sample consists of approximately 200,000 clones, about four fifths of them appearing once. This TCR came from a boy younger than 18 in good health and CMV-seronegative. The gene calls are TRBV19 and TRBJ1-2; 8 nucleotides line up with TRBD1. The sample was PBMCs. This CDR3 is CASSMSGGADYGYTF. The CDR3 nucleotides are TGTGCCAGTAGTATGTCAGGGGGCGCGGATTATGGCTACACCTTC.